The 16 T cell receptor beta chains listed next were all sequenced from one sample in a study of identical twins (dated by TCRdb to 2016 to 2017). The library was built by means of 5' RACE. TCRdb lists the instrument as Illumina HiSeq 2000. TCRdb reran the public reads through fastp at Q25 and MiXCR, keeping productive beta chains. A single entry per CDR3 protein holds the most common genes and DNA from its merged rows. The sample table contains about 240,000 distinct CDR3 sequences; only one count was recorded for roughly 10% of them. Approximately 11% of the sample is in the top ten clones. Sequencing input: memory T cells sorted from blood. The cell subset or site label here, explained by the study, means: CD45RO+ enriched T cells. These receptors were collected from a man aged 45-60 years in good health.

This clonotype was observed many times. The genes are TRBV12-3 or TRBV12-4 and TRBJ2-2; a weak D match, TRBD2 (5 bases). This CDR3 comprises 12 residues. V lost 6 bases and J 4 bases, leaving 6 bases between the germline ends. CDR3 sequence reads: CASRTTTGELFF. For the CDR3, the DNA is TGTGCCAGCAGGACTACCACCGGGGAGCTGTTTTTT.

This clonotype was recorded many times. The chain is built from TRBV29-1 and TRBJ2-3; TRBD1 is a possible D gene (5 bases). The V gene's germline CDR1 is SQVTM and CDR2 ANQGSEA. V lost 6 bases and J 2 bases, leaving 18 bases between the germline ends. This CDR3 comprises 15 residues. Here the CDR3 DNA reads TGCAGCGTCTTGAACAGGCCAGCAACCACAGATACGCAGTATTTT. It encodes CSVLNRPATTDTQYF.

The chain combines TRBV7-2 with TRBJ2-7; TRBD1 agrees at 8 bases. This CDR3 is built from 16 residues. Germline V CDR1 and CDR2: SGHTA, FQGNSA. The V and J ends lost 1 base and 2 bases, in that order; junction bases with no gene match: 7. The CDR3 nucleotides read TGTGCCAGCAGCTTAGTTTCAGGGGGCCTTACCTACGAGCAGTACTTC. Translating gives CASSLVSGGLTYEQYF.

In this sample, this clonotype turned up a few times. The genes are TRBV4-2 and TRBJ2-3; tentative D call: TRBD1 (6 bases). This CDR3 is 15 amino acids long. Deletions cut 0 bases from V and 5 bases from J, with 12 bases between. Looked up from germline, CDR1 is LGHNA and CDR2 is YNFKEQ. The CDR3 DNA reads TGTGCCAGCAGCCAAGATGGGGCAGGGGTAGATACGCAGTATTTT. Translated, it gives CASSQDGAGVDTQYF.

The V call is TRBV20-1, the J call TRBJ1-6, with 7 bases fitting TRBD1. There are 15 residues in the CDR3. Unmatched junction bases numbered 14, after V lost 6 bases and J lost 9 bases. CDR1 and CDR2 from the germline V gene are DFQATT and SNEGSKA (reference sequence). CDR3 in DNA: TGCAGTGCCACGACACAGGACAGGCGGAGTTCACCCCTCCACTTT. This gives the protein CSATTQDRRSSPLHF.

This clonotype turned up a few times. The rearrangement joins TRBV7-2 to TRBJ2-1; no firm D call. CDR3 length: 16 amino acids. Germline values: CDR1 SGHTA, CDR2 FQGNSA. V was pared by 5 bases and J by 2 bases, with 16 bases between. CDR3 DNA: TGTGCCAGCAGCCTAACTCCGGGCGTCGCCTACAATGAGCAGTTCTTC. Its translation: CASSLTPGVAYNEQFF.

There are many counts of this clonotype. The chain combines TRBV20-1 with TRBJ1-1, with a possible D match to TRBD1 (6 bases). With 6 bases removed from V and 1 base from J, the gap between germline ends came to 15 bases. CDR1 DFQATT and CDR2 SNEGSKA come from the germline V gene (reference sequence). The CDR3 spans 14 residues. CDR3 loop: CSAGGPGTNTEAFF. The CDR3 DNA reads TGCAGTGCCGGGGGGCCGGGAACGAACACTGAAGCTTTCTTT.

The rearrangement links TRBV3-1 to TRBJ2-1; 7 bases map to TRBD2. J gave up 0 bases and V 4 bases, and 15 bases lay outside the gene matches. The germline V gene has CDR1 LGHDT and CDR2 YNNKEL (reference sequence). The CDR3 is made up of 19 amino acids. The CDR3 DNA reads TGTGCCAGCAGCCTTACCCTTGGGTCTAGCGGAAGCTCCTACAATGAGCAGTTCTTC. Its translation: CASSLTLGSSGSSYNEQFF.

CDR3 coding DNA: TGTGCCATCAGTAACCTTACTGGGAGGGCTGTTAACACCGGGGAGCTGTTTTTT. Encoded protein: CAISNLTGRAVNTGELFF. The chain carries TRBV10-3 and TRBJ2-2; TRBD2 aligns across 7 bases. J lost 2 bases, V lost 5 bases, and 14 bases had no gene match. The germline CDR1 and CDR2 sequences are ENHRY and SYGVKD. This CDR3 spans 18 amino acids.

This clonotype was counted ten times or more. Written as DNA, the CDR3 is TGTGCCAGCAGCCAAGCCTGGACAGGGGACGAAAAACTGTTTTTT. Its translation: CASSQAWTGDEKLFF. This chain links TRBV4-2 with TRBJ1-4; 9 bases are a match to TRBD1. Germline values: CDR1 LGHNA, CDR2 YNFKEQ. V trimming: 1 base; J trimming: 8 bases; junction bases outside the gene matches: 5. The CDR3 totals 15 residues.

This clonotype was detected only a few times. This chain links TRBV5-5 with TRBJ2-7; D unclear. The V end lost 3 bases, the J end lost 2 bases, and 9 bases lay between the germline ends. CDR1 is SGHKS, CDR2 YYEKEE, per germline (reference sequence). This CDR3 has 13 amino acids. The CDR3 is CASSSLGPYEQYF. In DNA, the CDR3 is TGTGCCAGCAGCTCCCTTGGGCCCTACGAGCAGTACTTC.

The chain combines TRBV6-2 or TRBV6-3 with TRBJ2-7; D uncertain. The CDR3 contains 15 residues. Germline-derived CDR1 and CDR2 are MNHEY and SVGEGT. V lost 5 bases and J lost 6, with 20 bases in between. The CDR3 reads CASSRRSRGYAEQYF. CDR3 nucleotides: TGTGCCAGCAGTAGACGGTCCCGAGGATATGCCGAGCAGTACTTC.

This CDR3 reads CASSEIGAPEKLFF. Here the CDR3 DNA reads TGTGCCAGCAGTGAGATCGGGGCCCCAGAAAAACTGTTTTTT. J is TRBJ1-4 and V is TRBV6-1, with a weak D call TRBD1 (5 bases). The germline V gene encodes CDR1 MNHNS and CDR2 SASEGT. The CDR3 is 14 residues long. Trimming stripped 3 bases from V and 8 bases from J, with 13 bases between.

This clonotype appeared many times. The chain joins TRBV3-1 to TRBJ2-1, with D possibly matching TRBD2 (5 bases). This CDR3 is 13 amino acids long. Germline CDR1 reads LGHDT; CDR2 reads YNNKEL (reference sequence). The V end lost 1 base, the J end lost 4 bases, and 5 bases lay between the germline ends. CDR3 residues: CASSQGTYNEQFF. The CDR3 coding sequence is TGTGCCAGCAGCCAAGGGACTTACAATGAGCAGTTCTTC.

The genes are TRBV6-2 or TRBV6-3 and TRBJ2-7; 9 bases align to TRBD1. With V trimmed by 0 bases and J by 4 bases, 1 base remained unmatched. This CDR3 is built from 14 residues. Per germline, CDR1 MNHEY and CDR2 SVGEGT. CDR3 nucleotide sequence: TGTGCCAGCAGTTACTCCGGACAGGGGTACGAGCAGTACTTC. It specifies CASSYSGQGYEQYF.

This clonotype has at least ten counts. The chain joins TRBV29-1 to TRBJ2-3; 11 bases fit TRBD1. The CDR3 consists of 12 residues. Trimming at V came to 6 bases and at J to 8 bases, leaving 4 bases not matched to a gene. The germline CDR1 and CDR2 sequences are SQVTM and ANQGSEA. This CDR3 reads CSVGQGASTQYF. CDR3 nucleotide sequence: TGCAGCGTAGGACAGGGGGCAAGTACGCAGTATTTT.